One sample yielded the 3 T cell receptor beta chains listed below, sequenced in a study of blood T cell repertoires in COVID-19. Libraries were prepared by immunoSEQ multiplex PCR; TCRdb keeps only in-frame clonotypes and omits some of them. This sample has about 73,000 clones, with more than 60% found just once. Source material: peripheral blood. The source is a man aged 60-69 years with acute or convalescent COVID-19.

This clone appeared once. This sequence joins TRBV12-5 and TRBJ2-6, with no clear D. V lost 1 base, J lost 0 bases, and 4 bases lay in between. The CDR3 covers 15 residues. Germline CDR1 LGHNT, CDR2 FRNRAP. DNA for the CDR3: TGTGCTAGTGGTTTGGCGAGCTCTGGGGCCAACGTCCTGACTTTC. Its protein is CASGLASSGANVLTF.

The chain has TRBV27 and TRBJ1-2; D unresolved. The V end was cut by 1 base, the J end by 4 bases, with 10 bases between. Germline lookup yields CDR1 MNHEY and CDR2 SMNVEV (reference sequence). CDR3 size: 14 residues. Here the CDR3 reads CASSLLPELYGYTF. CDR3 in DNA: TGTGCCAGCAGTTTATTGCCCGAACTCTATGGCTACACCTTC.

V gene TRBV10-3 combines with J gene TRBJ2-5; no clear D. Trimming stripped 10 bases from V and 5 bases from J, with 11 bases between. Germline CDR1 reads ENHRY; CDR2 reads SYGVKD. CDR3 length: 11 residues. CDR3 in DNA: TGTGCCAACTCCGCCGGGGAGACCCAGTACTTC. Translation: CANSAGETQYF.